The 7 T cell receptor beta chains in this list originate from one sample, sequenced in a study of response to subunit inactivated influenza vaccine (dated by TCRdb to 2016 to 2019). Library prep was done by RT-PCR. Sequencing relied on an Illumina HiSeq 2500. TCRdb reworked the public reads: Q25 trimming with fastp, MiXCR clone assembly, productive beta chains retained. Rows are combined by CDR3 protein, so each entry shows the most common genes and DNA. Recorded for this sample are approximately 570,000 distinct CDR3 sequences; about 7.6% of them occurred a single time. The top ten constitute 10% to 15% of the sample. The source was PBMCs from blood, collected less than 25 months after vaccination. All receptors derive from a man between 50 and 70 years old who received an inactivated influenza vaccine. Donor details come from another sample of the same person, matched by shared clones.

In its sample, this clonotype was seen many times. The rearrangement joins TRBV7-8 to TRBJ1-2; TRBD1 matches 9 bases. J was trimmed by 6 bases and V by 3 bases; bases with no gene match: 5. Per germline, CDR1 SGHVS and CDR2 FQNEAQ. This CDR3 is 14 amino acids long. The chain's CDR3 is CASSFGTGHDGYTF. CDR3 DNA: TGTGCCAGCAGCTTCGGGACAGGGCATGATGGCTACACCTTC.

The V and J genes are TRBV20-1 and TRBJ1-5, with a possible D match to TRBD1 (5 bases). Germline V lookup: CDR1 DFQATT, CDR2 SNEGSKA (reference sequence). CDR3 length equals 13 residues. V was cut by 3 bases and J by 3 bases, with 9 bases left in between. The chain's CDR3 is CSASSDINQPQHF. CDR3 nucleotides: TGCAGTGCTAGTTCGGACATCAATCAGCCCCAGCATTTT.

The table lists this clonotype with many counts. V gene TRBV6-6 combines with J gene TRBJ1-4, with TRBD1 as a possible D gene (5 bases). Germline V gives CDR1 MNHNY, CDR2 SVGAGI (reference sequence). This CDR3 spans 13 amino acids. V gave up 2 bases and J gave up 8 bases, with 9 bases separating them. The CDR3 sequence is CASSYRGPEKLFF. DNA of the CDR3: TGTGCCAGCAGTTACAGGGGCCCAGAAAAACTGTTTTTT.

The V and J genes are TRBV20-1 and TRBJ1-2; no definite D call. This CDR3 is 12 amino acids long. Germline V gene lookup returns CDR1 DFQATT and CDR2 SNEGSKA (reference sequence). The CDR3 coding sequence is TGCACCGGAGAGGCCCAAAGCTATGGCTACACCTTC. Residues: CTGEAQSYGYTF.

This chain connects TRBV6-1 to TRBJ2-7; TRBD1 matches at 9 bases. CDR1 and CDR2 (germline): MNHNS, SASEGT. V trimming: 6 bases; J trimming: 0 bases; junction bases outside the gene matches: 9. The CDR3 covers 16 residues. In DNA form, the CDR3 reads TGTGCCAGCAGACAACAGGGGACAGGGTCCTCCTACGAGCAGTACTTC. Translation: CASRQQGTGSSYEQYF.

This clonotype has a handful of counts. The chain employs TRBV5-1 and TRBJ2-5; D is uncertain. The CDR3 sequence is 13 residues long. V was clipped by 1 base and J by 2 bases, with 6 bases between them. Germline V gene data show CDR1 as SGHRS and CDR2 as YFSETQ. This CDR3 is CASSLWQQETQYF. In DNA form, the CDR3 reads TGCGCCAGCAGCTTGTGGCAGCAAGAGACCCAGTACTTC.

This chain connects TRBV7-2 to TRBJ1-5; D unclear. Germline V gives CDR1 SGHTA, CDR2 FQGNSA. The length of the CDR3 is 13 residues. V shed 1 base and J shed 7 bases, with 8 bases lying between them. The CDR3 here is CASSLDGVQPQHF. CDR3 DNA sequence: TGTGCCAGCAGCTTAGACGGAGTCCAGCCCCAGCATTTT.